This T cell receptor beta chain came from a study of T cell changes during pregnancy in multiple sclerosis. Method: immunoSEQ multiplex PCR; TCRdb's copy keeps in-frame clones and lacks some. The sample shows approximately 11,000 clones, around 84% of them seen only once. J lost 4 bases, V lost 0 bases, and 0 bases had no gene match. This CDR3 spans 14 amino acids. The germline CDR1 and CDR2 sequences are PRHDT and FYEKMQ (reference sequence). This sample comprised CD8+ T cells from peripheral blood mononuclear cells, obtained after pregnancy. The receptor was derived from a female donor in good health, enrolled as a control in a pregnancy study. This chain uses TRBV13 with TRBJ2-5; 9 nucleotides agree with TRBD1. CDR3 residues: CASSLGTGGETQYF. The CDR3 nucleotides are TGTGCCAGCAGCTTAGGGACAGGGGGAGAGACCCAGTACTTC.